One T cell receptor beta chain is described in this entry. This sample was taken from a study of blood T cell repertoires in COVID-19. In germline, CDR1 is LNHDA, CDR2 SQIVND (reference sequence). J gave up 8 bases and V 5 bases, and 12 bases lay outside the gene matches. The CDR3 contains 16 residues. Sequencing used immunoSEQ multiplex PCR; TCRdb keeps in-frame clones, though not all of them. The profile shows some 400,000 clones, approximately 77% of them singletons. The rearrangement uses TRBV19 and TRBJ1-4; 9 nucleotides match TRBD1. The sample consisted of peripheral blood. This receptor was identified in a human donor with acute or convalescent COVID-19. The donor label of this sample is uncertain. CDR3 in amino acids: CASSPRLGTGPEKLFF. CDR3 DNA: TGTGCCAGTAGTCCACGCCTGGGGACAGGGCCCGAAAAACTGTTTTTT. The full variable domain, its missing parts supplied by reference TRBV19 and TRBJ1-4, is DGGITQSPKYLFRKEGQNVTLSCEQNLNHDAMYWYRQDPGQGLRLIYYSQIVNDFQKGDIAEGYSVSREKKESFPLTVTSAQKNPTAFYLCASSPRLGTGPEKLFFGSGTQLSVL.